These 28 T cell receptor beta chains were sequenced from one sample in a study of blood T cell repertoires in COVID-19 (dated by TCRdb to the early 2020s). Library prep was done by the immunoSEQ multiplex PCR assay. In its TCRdb copy, this immuneACCESS table keeps in-frame sequences only and misses some clones. Where compared with another copy, unresolved V genes explain less than half of these, and the others have no known cause. The sample includes 310,000 or so clones, with around nine tenths observed a single time. 1% to 1.5% of the sample comes from the top ten. The sequencing sample was made of peripheral blood. Receptor source: a man in his 70s with acute or convalescent COVID-19.

The chain has TRBV28 and TRBJ2-5; weak D call: TRBD1 (6 bases). Trimming stripped 6 bases from V and 5 bases from J, with 13 bases between. The CDR3 runs to 13 residues. Germline CDR1 reads MDHEN; CDR2 reads SYDVKM. CDR3 DNA sequence: TGTGCCAGCAGGAAACAGGGCGCGGAGACCCAGTACTTC. This encodes CASRKQGAETQYF.

This chain joins TRBV9 and TRBJ2-5, with D possibly being TRBD1 (6 bases). Deletions cut 0 bases from V and 7 bases from J, with 19 bases between. CDR3 size: 16 residues. The V gene's germline CDR1 is SGDLS and CDR2 YYNGEE. In DNA form, the CDR3 reads TGTGCCAGCAGCGTAGCCCCGACAGGAGTGTTAGTGACCCAGTACTTC. This encodes CASSVAPTGVLVTQYF.

The chain is built from TRBV19 and TRBJ1-6; 9 bases agree with TRBD1. V lost 6 bases to trimming and J lost 10 bases; unmatched junction nucleotides: 13. Germline-derived CDR1 and CDR2 are LNHDA and SQIVND (reference sequence). The CDR3 loop spans 16 amino acids. The CDR3: CASSNQPTGGGSPLHF. Written as DNA, the CDR3 is TGTGCCAGTAGCAACCAACCGACAGGGGGGGGGTCACCCCTCCACTTT. The full variable domain, with the rest looked up from reference TRBV19 and TRBJ1-6, is DGGITQSPKYLFRKEGQNVTLSCEQNLNHDAMYWYRQDPGQGLRLIYYSQIVNDFQKGDIAEGYSVSREKKESFPLTVTSAQKNPTAFYLCASSNQPTGGGSPLHFGNGTRLTVT.

V usage is TRBV7-2 and J usage is TRBJ2-5; 11 nucleotides line up with TRBD2. Germline CDR1 is SGHTA and CDR2 is FQGNSA. The trim removed 2 bases at V and 5 bases at J, leaving 4 bases unmatched. This CDR3 is 15 amino acids long. DNA of the CDR3: TGTGCCAGCAGCTTAATAGCGGGAGGGTTGGAGACCCAGTACTTC. Protein: CASSLIAGGLETQYF.

V and J are TRBV10-3 and TRBJ1-2, with 7 bases aligning to TRBD1. Germline V gives CDR1 ENHRY, CDR2 SYGVKD. The CDR3 runs to 13 residues. V lost 2 bases and J lost 7; bases outside the gene matches: 4. CDR3 coding DNA: TGTGCCATCAGTGAGGTCAGGGGGTCTGGCTACACCTTC. Amino acids: CAISEVRGSGYTF.

V is TRBV15 and J is TRBJ1-4, with 8 bases aligning to TRBD1. The CDR3 consists of 14 residues. The J segment lost 10 bases and the V segment lost 6 bases, leaving 10 bases of the junction unmatched. Looked up from germline, CDR1 is LNHNV and CDR2 is YYDKDF (reference sequence). CDR3 residues: CATRAGTGRGKLFF. In DNA form, the CDR3 reads TGTGCCACCAGAGCCGGGACAGGACGTGGAAAACTGTTTTTT.

V and J are TRBV30 and TRBJ1-5; no firm D call. V lost 1 base and J 7 bases, leaving 11 bases between the germline ends. This CDR3 spans 13 amino acids. The germline V gene encodes CDR1 GTSNPN and CDR2 SVGIG (reference sequence). The DNA for the CDR3 is TGTGCCTGGAGTGGTGATAGCGGGCAGCCCCAGCATTTT. Residues: CAWSGDSGQPQHF.

V and J are TRBV18 and TRBJ1-4; TRBD1 might be the D (5 bases). The CDR3 has 19 residues. The germline V and J ends were trimmed by 2 bases and 0 bases, with 19 bases remaining between them. Germline-derived CDR1 and CDR2 are KGHSH and LQKENI. Here the CDR3 reads CASSPTTVTGRSTNEKLFF. The CDR3 DNA reads TGTGCCAGCTCACCAACTACGGTAACAGGACGCTCAACTAATGAAAAACTGTTTTTT.

A word on this clone: The same CDR3 also results from other DNA sequences found in this sample. The V and J genes are TRBV5-1 and TRBJ2-7, with no clear D. The CDR3 is 13 residues long. With 2 bases removed from V and 0 bases from J, the gap between germline ends came to 6 bases. CDR1 is SGHRS, CDR2 YFSETQ, per germline. CDR3 DNA sequence: TGCGCCAGCAGCTTCACAGTCTCCTACGAGCAGTACTTC. Its translation: CASSFTVSYEQYF.

CDR3 coding DNA: TGTGCCAGCAGCTTCGGGGTCCTTAACCCTGTCGAGCAGTACTTC. It encodes CASSFGVLNPVEQYF. This chain joins TRBV7-9 and TRBJ2-7; D is possibly TRBD2 (5 bases). Trimming shortened V by 3 bases and J by 6 bases, and 18 bases separated the two germline ends. Germline V gene data show CDR1 as SEHNR and CDR2 as FQNEAQ (reference sequence). This CDR3 comprises 15 residues. Filled out from reference TRBV7-9 and TRBJ2-7, the complete variable domain reads DTGVSQNPRHKITKRGQNVTFRCDPISEHNRLYWYRQTLGQGPEFLTYFQNEAQLEKSRLLSDRFSAERPKGSFSTLEIQRTEQGDSAMYLCASSFGVLNPVEQYFGPGTRLTVT.

The chain employs TRBV19 and TRBJ2-7, with D possibly being TRBD2 (6 bases). V lost 5 bases to trimming and J lost 0 bases, with 17 bases between them. Germline V gene data show CDR1 as LNHDA and CDR2 as SQIVND (reference sequence). The CDR3 contains 16 residues. The CDR3 loop is CASSPRGAGYSYEQYF. CDR3 DNA: TGTGCCAGTAGTCCCCGGGGAGCGGGCTACTCCTACGAGCAGTACTTC. Combining the CDR3 with reference TRBV19 and TRBJ2-7 gives the whole variable domain DGGITQSPKYLFRKEGQNVTLSCEQNLNHDAMYWYRQDPGQGLRLIYYSQIVNDFQKGDIAEGYSVSREKKESFPLTVTSAQKNPTAFYLCASSPRGAGYSYEQYFGPGTRLTVT.

The chain links TRBV5-1 to TRBJ2-1, with D tentatively TRBD1 (5 bases). Germline CDR1 SGHRS, CDR2 YFSETQ. The CDR3 covers 15 residues. V lost 2 bases and J 4 bases, leaving 13 bases between the germline ends. The CDR3 loop is CASSFRDPEYNEQFF. Here the CDR3 DNA reads TGCGCCAGCAGCTTCAGGGATCCGGAATACAATGAGCAGTTCTTC.

The V gene is TRBV6-7, the J gene TRBJ2-2; D gene unclear. Being an ORF, TRBV6-7 has a function that is uncertain. The length of the CDR3 is 11 residues. Trimming removed 8 bases from V and 7 bases from J, with 8 bases in between. Here the CDR3 DNA reads TGTGCCAGCTGGGCAGACGGGGAGCTGTTTTTT. Protein product: CASWADGELFF.

The chain employs TRBV6-6 and TRBJ1-1, with D maybe TRBD1 (6 bases). The CDR3 consists of 13 residues. Trimming shortened V by 9 bases and J by 1 base, and 12 bases separated the two germline ends. The germline V gene has CDR1 MNHNY and CDR2 SVGAGI (reference sequence). As DNA, the CDR3 is TGTGCCAGTGCGGGGGCGCGGAACACTGAAGCTTTCTTT. This sequence encodes CASAGARNTEAFF.

The chain combines TRBV4-1 with TRBJ2-3, with D possibly TRBD2 on 5 matching bases. V dropped 0 bases and J dropped 0 bases, with 13 bases sitting between them. Germline CDR1 MGHRA, CDR2 YSYEKL. CDR3 length: 17 residues. The CDR3 sequence: CASSQESSGISTDTQYF. CDR3 coding DNA: TGCGCCAGCAGCCAAGAAAGTTCGGGAATTAGCACAGATACGCAGTATTTT.

The chain uses TRBV24-1 and TRBJ1-2; D perhaps matches TRBD1 (6 bases). The germline V and J ends were trimmed by 11 bases and 2 bases, with 14 bases remaining between them. Per the germline V gene, CDR1 is KGHDR and CDR2 is SFDVKD. The CDR3 has 13 amino acids. The CDR3 coding sequence is TGTGCCATTAGGGGGGGCCCCAACTATGGCTACACCTTC. Its protein is CAIRGGPNYGYTF.

The chain combines TRBV4-1 with TRBJ1-2; no reliable D call. Between the trimmed V and J ends, which lost 6 bases and 10 bases, there was a span of 27 bases. The CDR3 runs 16 residues. From germline, CDR1 is MGHRA and CDR2 YSYEKL. This chain's CDR3 is CASSREPGGGRGIYTF. CDR3 in DNA: TGCGCCAGCAGTCGTGAGCCGGGTGGAGGGCGAGGGATCTACACCTTC.

In its sample, this clone was seen once. The chain recombines TRBV5-1 with TRBJ1-6; 12 bases align to TRBD1. CDR3 length: 15 residues. V gave up 5 bases and J gave up 8 bases; unmatched junction bases: 5. Germline lookup yields CDR1 SGHRS and CDR2 YFSETQ. The CDR3 DNA reads TGCGCCAGCAGGGCCGGGACAGGGGGCGATTCACCCCTCCACTTT. It codes for CASRAGTGGDSPLHF.

The chain uses TRBV4-2 and TRBJ2-2; no reliable D call. CDR1 LGHNA and CDR2 YNFKEQ come from the germline V gene. V lost 0 bases to trimming and J lost 5 bases, with 4 bases between them. The CDR3 contains 13 residues. The CDR3 loop is CASSQELTGELFF. CDR3 bases: TGTGCCAGCAGCCAAGAACTTACCGGGGAGCTGTTTTTT.

The chain recombines TRBV7-2 with TRBJ2-7; a possible D gene is TRBD2 (6 bases). CDR3 length: 16 amino acids. Trimming stripped 1 base from V and 0 bases from J, with 13 bases between. Germline-derived CDR1 and CDR2 are SGHTA and FQGNSA. For the CDR3, the DNA is TGTGCCAGCAGCTTAGTAGTGGGAGGTCCCTCCTACGAGCAGTACTTC. This translates into CASSLVVGGPSYEQYF.

This clone has just one count. The rearrangement uses TRBV4-2 and TRBJ2-2; 10 bases are a match to TRBD2. The length of the CDR3 is 17 residues. Losses at the gene ends were 0 bases for V and 7 bases for J; bases not matched to a gene: 8. CDR1 and CDR2 from the germline V gene are LGHNA and YNFKEQ. The CDR3 DNA reads TGTGCCAGCAGCCAAGATCCCCTAGCGGGAGCTGTCGGGGAGCTGTTTTTT. This codes for CASSQDPLAGAVGELFF.

The chain recombines TRBV7-2 with TRBJ2-2; 8 bases are a match to TRBD1. The trim removed 2 bases at V and 1 base at J, leaving 3 bases unmatched. CDR1 and CDR2 from the germline V gene are SGHTA and FQGNSA. CDR3 length: 16 amino acids. The CDR3 region has the DNA TGTGCCAGCAGCTTATACGGGACAGGGAACACCGGGGAGCTGTTTTTT. Translating it yields CASSLYGTGNTGELFF.

V usage is TRBV3-1 (or the pseudogene TRBV3-2) and J usage is TRBJ1-1; D perhaps matches TRBD1 (5 bases). V lost 1 base and J lost 5, with 11 bases in between. The length of the CDR3 is 14 residues. CDR1 is LGHDT, CDR2 YNNKEL, per germline (reference sequence). CDR3 sequence reads: CASSQVSGETEAFF. CDR3 DNA: TGTGCCAGCAGCCAAGTATCGGGGGAGACTGAAGCTTTCTTT.

The CDR3 spells CASSQERLAGGPGTGELFF. CDR3 DNA sequence: TGTGCCAGCAGCCAAGAAAGGCTAGCGGGAGGGCCGGGGACCGGGGAGCTGTTTTTT. The rearrangement uses TRBV4-2 and TRBJ2-2; 12 nucleotides agree with TRBD2. This CDR3 has 19 amino acids. Looked up from germline, CDR1 is LGHNA and CDR2 is YNFKEQ. The junction had 10 bases not matched to a gene; V was cut back by 0 bases and J by 5 bases.

The chain uses TRBV6-4 and TRBJ2-3, with 9 bases matching TRBD1. The germline V gene has CDR1 MRHNA and CDR2 SNTAGT. This CDR3 region has 16 residues. The junction had 8 bases not matched to a gene; V was cut back by 3 bases and J by 4 bases. CDR3 DNA sequence: TGTGCCAGCAGTGATTATTCCGGGACAGGGTCAGATACGCAGTATTTT. It is translated as CASSDYSGTGSDTQYF.

This CDR3 reads CAWSGQGGQPQHF. The CDR3 DNA is TGTGCCTGGAGTGGGCAGGGTGGTCAGCCCCAGCATTTT. The J gene is TRBJ1-5, the V gene TRBV30; D is perhaps TRBD1 (5 bases). The V gene's germline CDR1 is GTSNPN and CDR2 SVGIG (reference sequence). The germline V and J ends were trimmed by 1 base and 6 bases, with 10 bases remaining between them. The CDR3 length is 13 residues.

This rearrangement joins TRBV5-1 to TRBJ2-5, with 9 positions matching TRBD1. The V gene's germline CDR1 is SGHRS and CDR2 YFSETQ. The CDR3 contains 15 residues. Losses at the gene ends were 4 bases for V and 5 bases for J; bases not matched to a gene: 9. The CDR3 sequence: CASSHGQGRDETQYF. In nucleotides, the CDR3 is TGCGCCAGCAGCCATGGACAGGGGCGGGATGAGACCCAGTACTTC.

This sequence joins TRBV7-2 and TRBJ2-7, with 8 bases fitting TRBD1. Germline assignment: CDR1 SGHTA and CDR2 FQGNSA. The CDR3 extends over 15 amino acids. V gave up 2 bases and J gave up 2 bases; unmatched junction bases: 5. As DNA, the CDR3 is TGTGCCAGCAGCTTAACACAGGGGGTCACCTACGAGCAGTACTTC. Its translation: CASSLTQGVTYEQYF.